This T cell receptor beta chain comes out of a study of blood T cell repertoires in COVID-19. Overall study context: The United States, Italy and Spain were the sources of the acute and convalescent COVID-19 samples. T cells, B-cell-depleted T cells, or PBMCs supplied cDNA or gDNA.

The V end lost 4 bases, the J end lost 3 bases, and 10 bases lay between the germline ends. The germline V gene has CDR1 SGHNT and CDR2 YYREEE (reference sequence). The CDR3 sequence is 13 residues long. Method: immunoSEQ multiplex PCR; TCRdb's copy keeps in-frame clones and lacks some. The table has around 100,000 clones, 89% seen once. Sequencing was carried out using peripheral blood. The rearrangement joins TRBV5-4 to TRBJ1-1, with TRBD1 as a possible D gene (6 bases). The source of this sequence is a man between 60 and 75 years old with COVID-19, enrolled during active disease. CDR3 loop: CASSIRQDTEAFF. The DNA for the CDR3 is TGTGCCAGCAGCATCCGACAGGACACTGAAGCTTTCTTT.